These 29 T cell receptor beta chains originate from one sample sequenced in a study of molecular identifiers for immune sequencing clone quantification. TCRdb re-called the PCR reads with MiXCR, one entry per CDR3 protein. The sample has about 86,000 distinct CDR3 sequences; roughly 23% are singletons. The sample comprised naive CD8+ T cells from blood, with Jurkat cell RNA spiked in. Subset: FACS-sorted CD8+CD4-CCR7+CD45RA+ naive T cells. The receptors come from a human donor in good health. Some libraries in this study had Jurkat cell RNA spiked in.

This clonotype was found a few times. The rearrangement links TRBV9 to TRBJ1-5; D not certain. Germline assignment: CDR1 SGDLS and CDR2 YYNGEE. The CDR3 has 15 amino acids. Deletions cut 1 base from V and 0 bases from J, with 8 bases between. The CDR3, as DNA: TGTGCCAGCAGCGTAACCGGAAATAGCAATCAGCCCCAGCATTTT. It codes for CASSVTGNSNQPQHF.

This clonotype came up once. A read error may explain this, as a much larger clone is one base away. The chain combines TRBV24-1 with TRBJ2-1; D ambiguous. The germline gives CDR1 KGHDR, CDR2 SFDVKD. Trimming pared 9 bases from V and 2 bases from J, leaving 10 bases between. The CDR3 length is 13 residues. The CDR3, as DNA: TGTGCCACCGGGAAGGAGACCTACAATGAGCAGTTCTTC. Amino acids: CATGKETYNEQFF.

This clonotype came up many times. V and J are TRBV7-8 and TRBJ1-5, with D unclear. The V and J ends lost 2 bases and 5 bases respectively, with 7 bases between them. The germline V gene encodes CDR1 SGHVS and CDR2 FQNEAQ. The CDR3 loop spans 13 amino acids. Here the CDR3 reads CASSLFNDQPQHF. Written as DNA, the CDR3 is TGTGCCAGCAGCTTATTTAACGATCAGCCCCAGCATTTT.

This clonotype was seen repeatedly, ten times or more. J is TRBJ1-5 and V is TRBV4-1; 7 bases are shared with TRBD1. Germline loops: CDR1 MGHRA, CDR2 YSYEKL. The J segment lost 6 bases and the V segment lost 4 bases, leaving 12 bases of the junction unmatched. The CDR3 spans 16 residues. The CDR3 reads CASSPINKGGVQPQHF. The CDR3 coding sequence is TGCGCCAGCAGCCCGATTAACAAAGGGGGCGTTCAGCCCCAGCATTTT.

The rearrangement uses TRBV9 and TRBJ2-7, with TRBD2 matching over 7 bases. V shed 3 bases and J 2 bases; nucleotides not matched to a gene: 5. This CDR3 spans 14 amino acids. Germline assignment: CDR1 SGDLS and CDR2 YYNGEE. The CDR3 bases are TGTGCCAGCAGCGGGCTAGCGGATACCTACGAGCAGTACTTC. This codes for CASSGLADTYEQYF. Using reference TRBV9 and TRBJ2-7 for the parts outside the CDR3, the full variable domain is DSGVTQTPKHLITATGQRVTLRCSPRSGDLSVYWYQQSLDQGLQFLIQYYNGEERAKGNILERFSAQQFPDLHSELNLSSLELGDSALYFCASSGLADTYEQYFGPGTRLTVT.

As to this clonotype: A much more abundant neighbour one base away suggests this may be a read error. DNA of the CDR3: TGTGCCATATGGGCGGCAGGAGATTACAATGGGCAGTTCTTC. It translates to CAIWAAGDYNGQFF. V gene TRBV15 combines with J gene TRBJ2-1, with D hard to call. Germline CDR1 reads LNHNV; CDR2 reads YYDKDF (reference sequence). The CDR3 contains 14 residues.

Of note for this clonotype: Given a much more abundant clone one base away, this may be a read error. This chain uses TRBV6-5 with TRBJ2-3; 14 bases line up with TRBD2. V dropped 5 bases and J dropped 5; count of bases not matched to a gene: 6. There are 16 residues in the CDR3. Germline V gene data show CDR1 as MNHEY and CDR2 as SVGAGI. The CDR3 region has the DNA TGTGCCAGCAGTACCGGGACTAGCGGGAGTTTAGATACGCAGTATTTT. Translating gives CASSTGTSGSLDTQYF.

This chain uses TRBV4-3 with TRBJ2-7; 7 nucleotides match TRBD2. The germline V gene has CDR1 LGHNA and CDR2 YSLEER. The V segment lost 4 bases and the J segment 2 bases; nucleotides outside the gene matches: 5. This CDR3 spans 14 amino acids. The CDR3 DNA follows: TGCGCCAGCAGCCCCTACGGGGGGACCTACGAGCAGTACTTC. Its translation is CASSPYGGTYEQYF.

This clonotype was found a few times. The V gene is TRBV10-3, the J gene TRBJ2-7; tentative D call: TRBD2 (6 bases). Looked up from germline, CDR1 is ENHRY and CDR2 is SYGVKD. With 3 bases removed from V and 2 bases from J, the gap between germline ends came to 11 bases. This CDR3 has 14 residues. Here the CDR3 DNA reads TGTGCCATCAGTGATCAGGAGGGGACCTACGAGCAGTACTTC. This gives the protein CAISDQEGTYEQYF.

This chain links TRBV30 with TRBJ1-2, with 7 bases fitting TRBD1. This CDR3 region has 17 residues. With 4 bases clipped from V and 1 base from J, the junction kept 15 bases outside the gene matches. CDR1 GTSNPN and CDR2 SVGIG come from the germline V gene (reference sequence). The CDR3: CAWTPGQAFPSNYGYTF. CDR3 DNA sequence: TGTGCCTGGACCCCCGGACAGGCCTTTCCCAGTAACTATGGCTACACCTTC.

The J gene is TRBJ2-1, the V gene TRBV4-1; TRBD1 matches at 9 bases. Germline CDR1 and CDR2: MGHRA and YSYEKL. V shed 0 bases, J shed 6 bases, and the junction held 6 bases outside the gene matches. The CDR3 extends over 16 amino acids. The CDR3 loop reads CASSQDYVDRGNEQFF. Written as DNA, the CDR3 is TGCGCCAGCAGCCAAGATTACGTGGACAGGGGCAATGAGCAGTTCTTC.

This clonotype was observed many times. This sequence joins TRBV5-5 and TRBJ1-5; possible D gene TRBD1, 5 bases. This CDR3 region has 14 residues. Germline V gene sequence: CDR1 SGHKS, CDR2 YYEKEE (reference sequence). V was shortened by 4 bases and J by 0 bases, with 8 bases between the two germline ends. The CDR3 coding sequence is TGTGCCAGCAGCCTGGGGGTTAGCAATCAGCCCCAGCATTTT. Amino acids: CASSLGVSNQPQHF.

With respect to this clonotype: The junction differs from germline at one of its ends, possibly a read error. The V and J genes are TRBV7-9 and TRBJ2-5; no reliable D call. CDR3 length: 13 amino acids. Germline values: CDR1 SEHNR, CDR2 FQNEAQ (reference sequence). The CDR3 nucleotides are TGTGCCCGCAGCTTTCAGGCACAAGAGACCCCGTACTTC. Translation: CARSFQAQETPYF.

Concerning this clonotype: A junction end diverges from the germline sequence, so it may reflect a read error. This chain connects TRBV13 to TRBJ2-7; unclear D gene. The CDR3 extends over 15 amino acids. Germline loops: CDR1 PRHDT, CDR2 FYEKMQ (reference sequence). Here the CDR3 reads CSSSLGLGPSYEQYF. CDR3 nucleotides: TGTTCCAGCAGCTTAGGCCTGGGTCCGTCCTACGAGCAGTACTTC.

There are many counts of this clonotype. The chain couples TRBV7-9 to TRBJ2-2; no clear D. This CDR3 is built from 12 residues. Germline-derived CDR1 and CDR2 are SEHNR and FQNEAQ (reference sequence). Trimming removed 4 bases at V and 9 bases at J, with 9 bases between. The CDR3 sequence is CASSWGQRELFF. The CDR3 nucleotides are TGTGCCAGCAGCTGGGGTCAACGGGAGCTGTTTTTT.

This clonotype was seen many times. The gene calls are TRBV20-1 and TRBJ1-1; no firm D call. The V end was cut by 1 base, the J end by 1 base, with 7 bases between. Germline V gene sequence: CDR1 DFQATT, CDR2 SNEGSKA (reference sequence). The CDR3 is 13 amino acids. This chain's CDR3 is CSARGTGNTEAFF. Here the CDR3 DNA reads TGCAGTGCTAGAGGGACGGGGAACACTGAAGCTTTCTTT.

This clonotype was seen many times. CDR3 residues: CASSLAVADHSNQPQHF. CDR3 in DNA: TGTGCCAGCAGCTTAGCGGTGGCAGACCATAGCAATCAGCCCCAGCATTTT. The chain employs TRBV7-9 and TRBJ1-5; D remains unclear. V lost 0 bases and J 0 bases, leaving 12 bases between the germline ends. The CDR3 has 17 residues. Germline CDR1 reads SEHNR; CDR2 reads FQNEAQ (reference sequence).

This clonotype was seen a few times. This rearrangement joins TRBV11-2 to TRBJ2-7; D call uncertain. The V end was cut by 4 bases, the J end by 7 bases, with 14 bases between. CDR1 and CDR2 from the germline V gene are SGHAT and FQNNGV. The CDR3 is 13 residues long. CDR3: CASSSPPALEQYF. CDR3 sequence (DNA): TGTGCCAGCAGCTCCCCCCCCGCCTTGGAGCAGTACTTC.

This clonotype was seen a handful of times. This chain links TRBV28 with TRBJ1-1; the match to TRBD1 covers 10 bases. V dropped 3 bases and J dropped 1; count of bases not matched to a gene: 5. Germline values: CDR1 MDHEN, CDR2 SYDVKM. The CDR3 extends over 16 amino acids. The CDR3 nucleotides are TGTGCCAGCAGTTTCGACAGGGGGCCACCGAACACTGAAGCTTTCTTT. It codes for CASSFDRGPPNTEAFF.

This clonotype was recorded many times. The genes are TRBV6-6 and TRBJ2-3; TRBD2 matches at 11 bases. Germline V gene sequence: CDR1 MNHNY, CDR2 SVGAGI (reference sequence). This CDR3 comprises 14 residues. Trimming took 7 bases from V and 3 from J; bases not matched to a gene: 3. CDR3 residues: CASNLAGGTDTQYF. The CDR3 DNA follows: TGTGCCAGCAATTTAGCGGGGGGGACAGATACGCAGTATTTT.

This chain connects TRBV20-1 to TRBJ2-5; D perhaps matches TRBD2 (6 bases). This CDR3 is built from 15 residues. Looked up from germline, CDR1 is DFQATT and CDR2 is SNEGSKA (reference sequence). V dropped 0 bases and J dropped 5 bases, with 16 bases sitting between them. The CDR3 protein is CSARDNFRGLETQYF. The CDR3 DNA sequence: TGCAGTGCTAGAGATAATTTCCGGGGGTTGGAGACCCAGTACTTC.

In this sample, this clonotype turned up many times. The chain combines TRBV6-5 with TRBJ2-7; TRBD1 matches at 7 bases. The CDR3 runs to 14 residues. V was pared by 5 bases and J by 5 bases, with 9 bases of the junction left unmatched. Germline V lookup: CDR1 MNHEY, CDR2 SVGAGI. The CDR3 DNA reads as TGTGCCAGCAGTAGTCAGGGGGTTTTCGACGAGCAGTACTTC. Translated: CASSSQGVFDEQYF.

Concerning this clonotype: A much bigger clone sits one base away, suggesting this may be a read error. This chain links TRBV27 with TRBJ1-1; 8 positions match TRBD1. Germline V gene sequence: CDR1 MNHEY, CDR2 SMNVEV (reference sequence). The CDR3 is made up of 16 amino acids. CDR3 nucleotides: TGTGCCAGCAGTCAACGGACAGGGACTATGAACACTGGAGCTTTCTTT. This codes for CASSQRTGTMNTGAFF.

The sample holds many counts of this clonotype. The chain recombines TRBV4-3 with TRBJ1-1; 7 bases agree with TRBD1. The junction had 8 bases not matched to a gene; V was cut back by 4 bases and J by 6 bases. The CDR3 sequence is 14 residues long. In germline, CDR1 is LGHNA, CDR2 YSLEER. CDR3 sequence (DNA): TGCGCCAGCAGCCCTCACAGGGGTTGGGCTGAAGCTTTCTTT. Translation: CASSPHRGWAEAFF.

There are a few counts of this clonotype. This chain connects TRBV27 to TRBJ2-1; 14 bases map to TRBD2. The CDR3 is made up of 17 amino acids. Germline CDR1 reads MNHEY; CDR2 reads SMNVEV (reference sequence). The V gene end was trimmed by 0 bases and the J gene end by 10 bases; junction bases not matched to a gene: 8. CDR3 sequence reads: CASSLSPTSGGAREQFF. For the CDR3, the DNA is TGTGCCAGCAGTTTATCCCCGACTAGCGGGGGGGCGAGGGAGCAGTTCTTC.

This clonotype appeared a few times. The CDR3 DNA follows: TGTGCCAGCCTACCCAGGGGAAGGGGGCTCACTGAAGCTTTCTTT. Protein product: CASLPRGRGLTEAFF. This chain links TRBV12-3 or TRBV12-4 with TRBJ1-1, with TRBD1 matching over 7 bases. V gave up 8 bases and J gave up 4 bases; unmatched junction bases: 13. The CDR3 runs to 15 residues.

In its sample, this clonotype was seen a few times. This chain uses TRBV7-9 with TRBJ2-2; 8 bases agree with TRBD2. V trimming: 1 base; J trimming: 3 bases; junction bases outside the gene matches: 10. This CDR3 region has 18 residues. Germline CDR1 and CDR2: SEHNR and FQNEAQ (reference sequence). Here the CDR3 DNA reads TGTGCCAGCAGCTTAGGTGGGCGAGCGGGAGTGGACACCGGGGAGCTGTTTTTT. Residues: CASSLGGRAGVDTGELFF.

In its sample, this clonotype was seen many times. The V and J genes are TRBV5-8 and TRBJ2-7; D gene unclear. The germline V gene has CDR1 SGHTS and CDR2 YDEGEE. V lost 1 base and J 3 bases, leaving 5 bases between the germline ends. The CDR3 is 12 amino acids. The CDR3 region has the DNA TGTGCCAGCAGCTTGTCAGGCTACGAGCAGTACTTC. Translating gives CASSLSGYEQYF. The full variable domain, in which reference TRBV5-8 and TRBJ2-7 provide the parts outside the CDR3, is EAGVTQSPTHLIKTRGQQATLRCSPISGHTSVYWYQQALGLGLQFLLWYDEGEERNRGNFPPRFSGRQFPNYSSELNVNALELEDSALYLCASSLSGYEQYFGPGTRLTVT.

At least ten counts were recorded for this clonotype. The chain links TRBV29-1 to TRBJ2-7, with no clear D. Germline V CDR1 and CDR2: SQVTM, ANQGSEA. Trimming stripped 5 bases from V and 0 bases from J, with 23 bases between. The CDR3 is made up of 17 amino acids. The CDR3 DNA sequence: TGCAGCGTTTACTCCGGCCCTAACATGAAAAACTCCTACGAGCAGTACTTC. This sequence encodes CSVYSGPNMKNSYEQYF.